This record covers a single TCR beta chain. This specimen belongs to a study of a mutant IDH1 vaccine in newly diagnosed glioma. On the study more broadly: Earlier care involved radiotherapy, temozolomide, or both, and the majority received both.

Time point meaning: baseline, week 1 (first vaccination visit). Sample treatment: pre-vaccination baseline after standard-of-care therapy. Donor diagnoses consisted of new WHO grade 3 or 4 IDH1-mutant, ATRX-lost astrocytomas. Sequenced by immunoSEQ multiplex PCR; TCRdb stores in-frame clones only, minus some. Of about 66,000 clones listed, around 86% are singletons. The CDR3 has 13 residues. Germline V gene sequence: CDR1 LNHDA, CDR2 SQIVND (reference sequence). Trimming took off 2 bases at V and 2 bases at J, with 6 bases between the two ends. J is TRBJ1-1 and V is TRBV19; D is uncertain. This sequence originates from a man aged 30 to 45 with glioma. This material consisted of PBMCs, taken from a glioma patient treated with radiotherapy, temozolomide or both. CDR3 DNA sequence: TGTGCCAGTAGTATACAGGATAACACTGAAGCTTTCTTT. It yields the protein CASSIQDNTEAFF.